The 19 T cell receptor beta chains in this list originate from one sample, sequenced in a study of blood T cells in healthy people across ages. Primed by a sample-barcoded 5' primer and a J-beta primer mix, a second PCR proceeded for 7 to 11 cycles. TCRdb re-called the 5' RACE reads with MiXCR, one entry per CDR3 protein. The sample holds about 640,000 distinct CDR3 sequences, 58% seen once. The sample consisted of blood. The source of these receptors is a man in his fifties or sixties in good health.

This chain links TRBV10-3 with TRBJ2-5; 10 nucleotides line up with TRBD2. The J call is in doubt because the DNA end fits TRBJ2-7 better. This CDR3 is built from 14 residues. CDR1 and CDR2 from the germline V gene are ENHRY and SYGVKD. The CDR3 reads CAISVTSGSYEQYF. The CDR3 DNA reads TGTGCCATCAGTGTGACTAGCGGGTCCTACGAGCAGTACTTC.

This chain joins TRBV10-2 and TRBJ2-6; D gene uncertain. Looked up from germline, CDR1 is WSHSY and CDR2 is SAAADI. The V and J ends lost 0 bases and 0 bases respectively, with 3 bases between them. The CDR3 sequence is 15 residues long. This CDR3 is CASSESFSGANVLTF. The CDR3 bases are TGCGCCAGCAGTGAGTCTTTCTCTGGGGCCAACGTCCTGACTTTC.

The CDR3 DNA reads TGCAGCGTTGCTCATGTGAACACTGAAGCTTTCTTT. Translating gives CSVAHVNTEAFF. The V and J genes are TRBV29-1 and TRBJ1-1; D remains unclear. V lost 4 bases and J lost 0, with 6 bases in between. This CDR3 is 12 amino acids long. Germline lookup yields CDR1 SQVTM and CDR2 ANQGSEA. Full variable domain (rest looked up from reference TRBV29-1 and TRBJ1-1): SAVISQKPSRDICQRGTSLTIQCQVDSQVTMMFWYRQQPGQSLTLIATANQGSEATYESGFVIDKFPISRPNLTFSTLTVSNMSPEDSSIYLCSVAHVNTEAFFGQGTRLTVV.

DNA of the CDR3: TGCAGTGCTCCCCGGGGTGGGGTGCCGCATTTT. Its translation: CSAPRGGVPHF. The chain has TRBV20-1 and TRBJ1-5; D is ambiguous. Germline V gives CDR1 DFQATT, CDR2 SNEGSKA (reference sequence). V lost 5 bases to trimming and J lost 15 bases, with 17 bases between them. The CDR3 is 11 residues long.

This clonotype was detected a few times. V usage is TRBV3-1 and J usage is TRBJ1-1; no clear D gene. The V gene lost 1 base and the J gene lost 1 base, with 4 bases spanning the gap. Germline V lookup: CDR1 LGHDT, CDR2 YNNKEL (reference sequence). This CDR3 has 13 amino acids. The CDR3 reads CASSQAGNTEAFF. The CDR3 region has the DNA TGTGCCAGCAGCCAAGCAGGGAACACTGAAGCTTTCTTT.

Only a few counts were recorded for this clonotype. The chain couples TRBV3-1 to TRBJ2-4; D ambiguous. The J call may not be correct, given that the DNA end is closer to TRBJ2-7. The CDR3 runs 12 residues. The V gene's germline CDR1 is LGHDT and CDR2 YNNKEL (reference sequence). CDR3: CASFRVAYEQYF. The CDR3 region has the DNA TGTGCCAGCTTTAGAGTAGCCTACGAGCAGTACTTC.

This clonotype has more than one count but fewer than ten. The CDR3 region is CASSVTGQSNYGYTF. CDR3 DNA sequence: TGTGCCAGCAGCGTAACGGGACAGTCTAACTATGGCTACACCTTC. The rearrangement joins TRBV9 to TRBJ1-2, with TRBD1 matching over 7 bases. The CDR3 has 15 amino acids. Germline trimming cut 1 base from V and 0 bases from J; bases unmatched to any gene: 3. Germline loops: CDR1 SGDLS, CDR2 YYNGEE.

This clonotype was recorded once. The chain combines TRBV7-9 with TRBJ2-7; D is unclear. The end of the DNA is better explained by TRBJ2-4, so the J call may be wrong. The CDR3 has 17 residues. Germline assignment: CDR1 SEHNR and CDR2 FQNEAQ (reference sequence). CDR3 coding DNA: TGTGCCAGCAGCTTGCTCTCGCTTGGGCCCACAAGGTCCATTCAGTACTTC. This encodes CASSLLSLGPTRSIQYF.

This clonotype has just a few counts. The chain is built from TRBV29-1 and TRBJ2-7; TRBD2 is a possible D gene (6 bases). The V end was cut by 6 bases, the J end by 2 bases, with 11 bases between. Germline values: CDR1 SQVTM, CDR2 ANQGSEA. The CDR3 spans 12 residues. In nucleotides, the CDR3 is TGCAGCGTAAGGGCGGGAACCTACGAGCAGTACTTC. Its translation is CSVRAGTYEQYF.

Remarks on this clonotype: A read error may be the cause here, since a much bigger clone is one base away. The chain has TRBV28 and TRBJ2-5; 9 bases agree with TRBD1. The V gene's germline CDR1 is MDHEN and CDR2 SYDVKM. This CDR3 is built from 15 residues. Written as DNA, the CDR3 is TGTGTCCATAAGGGGTACGACAGGGGGTCAGAGACCCAGTACTTC. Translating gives CVHKGYDRGSETQYF.

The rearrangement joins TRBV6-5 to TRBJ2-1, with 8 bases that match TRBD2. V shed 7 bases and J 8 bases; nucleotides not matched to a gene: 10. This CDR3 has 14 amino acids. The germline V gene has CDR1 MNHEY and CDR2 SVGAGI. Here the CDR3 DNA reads TGTGCCAGCACCCGGACTAGCTCAAGGGATGAGCAGTTCTTC. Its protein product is CASTRTSSRDEQFF.

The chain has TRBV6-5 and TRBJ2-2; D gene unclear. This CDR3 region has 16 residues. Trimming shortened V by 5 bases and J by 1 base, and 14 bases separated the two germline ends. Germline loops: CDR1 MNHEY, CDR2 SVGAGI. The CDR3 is CASSSPANLNTGELFF. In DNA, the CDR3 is TGTGCCAGCAGTAGCCCGGCCAATCTGAACACCGGGGAGCTGTTTTTT.

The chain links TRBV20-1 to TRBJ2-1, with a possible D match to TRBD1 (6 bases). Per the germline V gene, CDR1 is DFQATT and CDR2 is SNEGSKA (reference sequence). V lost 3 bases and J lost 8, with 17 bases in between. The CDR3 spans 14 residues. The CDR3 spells CSARGHIDVDEQFF. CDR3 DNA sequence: TGCAGTGCTAGGGGACACATAGATGTGGATGAGCAGTTCTTC.

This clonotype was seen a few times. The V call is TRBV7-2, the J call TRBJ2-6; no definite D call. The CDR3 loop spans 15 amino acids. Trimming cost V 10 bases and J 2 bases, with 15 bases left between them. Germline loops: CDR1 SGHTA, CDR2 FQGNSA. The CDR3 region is CAIPLVMAGANVLTF. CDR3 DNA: TGTGCCATCCCGTTGGTAATGGCTGGGGCCAACGTCCTGACTTTC.

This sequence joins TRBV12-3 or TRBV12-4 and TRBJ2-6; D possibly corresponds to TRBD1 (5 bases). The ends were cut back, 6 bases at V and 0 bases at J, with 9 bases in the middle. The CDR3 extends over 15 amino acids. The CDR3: CASRPQVSGANVLTF. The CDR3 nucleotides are TGTGCCAGCAGGCCACAGGTCTCTGGGGCCAACGTCCTGACTTTC.

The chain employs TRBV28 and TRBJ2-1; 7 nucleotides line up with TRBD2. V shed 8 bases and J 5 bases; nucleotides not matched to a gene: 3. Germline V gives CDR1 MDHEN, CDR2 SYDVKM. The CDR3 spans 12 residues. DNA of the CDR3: TGTGCCAGCCGACTAGCCCACAATGAGCAGTTCTTC. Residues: CASRLAHNEQFF.

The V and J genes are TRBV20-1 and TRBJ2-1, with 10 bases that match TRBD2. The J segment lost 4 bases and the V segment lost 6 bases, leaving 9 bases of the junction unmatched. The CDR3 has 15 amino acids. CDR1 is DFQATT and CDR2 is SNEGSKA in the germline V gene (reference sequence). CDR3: CSATRPSGGYNEQFF. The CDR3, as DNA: TGCAGTGCCACCCGTCCTAGCGGGGGATACAATGAGCAGTTCTTC.

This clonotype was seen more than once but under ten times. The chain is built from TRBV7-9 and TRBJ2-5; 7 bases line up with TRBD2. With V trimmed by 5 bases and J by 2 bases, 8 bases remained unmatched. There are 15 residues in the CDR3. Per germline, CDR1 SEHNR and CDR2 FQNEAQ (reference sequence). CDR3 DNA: TGTGCCAGCAGCCCCACGGGGGGAGGACAAGAGACCCAGTACTTC. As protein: CASSPTGGGQETQYF.

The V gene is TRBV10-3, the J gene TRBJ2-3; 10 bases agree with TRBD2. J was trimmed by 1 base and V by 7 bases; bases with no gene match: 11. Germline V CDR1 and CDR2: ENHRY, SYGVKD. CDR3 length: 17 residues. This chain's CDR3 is CAIMGASGGGGTDTQYF. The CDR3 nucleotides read TGTGCCATCATGGGGGCTAGCGGGGGTGGTGGCACAGATACGCAGTATTTT.